This TCR beta chain was documented in a study of OX40 agonist ivuxolimab in advanced cancers. In the study overall: Of mixed ages from about 23 to 85 and averaging approximately 60 years, the group was more than 65% male. The eligibility criteria allowed prior anti-PD-1, anti-PD-L1 or anti-CTLA-4 therapy, and 40% had some.

Using immunoSEQ multiplex PCR, the repertoire was profiled, and TCRdb retains in-frame clones only, with some absent. Of over 50,000 clones in the sample, over 90% were seen once. With regard to this clone: Its antigen remains unknown.

Broader study findings: The CD4+ and CD8+ T cells in the blood had expanded clonally by week 6 at 0.1 to 3.0 mg/kg.

The CDR3 covers 14 residues. Between the trimmed V and J ends, which lost 0 bases and 2 bases, there was a span of 8 bases. CDR1 and CDR2 from the germline V gene are SGHNT and YYREEE (reference sequence). Sequenced material: CD4+ or CD8+ T cells sorted from blood, taken in a trial of the OX40 agonist ivuxolimab. This TCR was sampled from an adult with an advanced solid tumor such as melanoma, head and neck, liver or kidney cancer. This chain joins TRBV5-4 and TRBJ1-1; D gene uncertain. The CDR3 region is CASSLAEINTEAFF. The CDR3 DNA reads TGTGCCAGCAGCTTGGCCGAGATAAACACTGAAGCTTTCTTT. Filled out from reference TRBV5-4 and TRBJ1-1, the complete variable domain reads ETGVTQSPTHLIKTRGQQVTLRCSSQSGHNTVSWYQQALGQGPQFIFQYYREEENGRGNFPPRFSGLQFPNYSSELNVNALELDDSALYLCASSLAEINTEAFFGQGTRLTVV.